This entry lists 10 T cell receptor beta chains sequenced from one sample in a study of blood T cell repertoires in COVID-19. This table comes from immunoSEQ multiplex PCR, and its TCRdb copy is limited to in-frame clones, with some not included. The data hold about 180,000 clones, with around 88% observed a single time. Material for sequencing was peripheral blood. These receptors came from a woman in her 30s with acute or convalescent COVID-19.

V and J are TRBV5-1 and TRBJ2-1; 12 positions agree with TRBD1. V dropped 4 bases and J dropped 9; count of bases not matched to a gene: 5. Germline V gene lookup returns CDR1 SGHRS and CDR2 YFSETQ. CDR3 length: 14 residues. The CDR3 nucleotides read TGCGCCAGCAGCAATGGGACAGGGGGCGGTGAGCAGTTCTTC. Protein product: CASSNGTGGGEQFF.

This clone is a singleton in its sample. V gene TRBV28 combines with J gene TRBJ1-1; possible D gene TRBD1, 6 bases. The CDR3 is made up of 13 amino acids. Trimming removed 7 bases at V and 11 bases at J, with 20 bases between. From germline, CDR1 is MDHEN and CDR2 SYDVKM. CDR3 nucleotides: TGTGCCAGCACCCGGACAGCTCATTTTCACGCTTTCTTT. Residues: CASTRTAHFHAFF.

The gene calls are TRBV2 and TRBJ2-2, with a possible D match to TRBD2 (5 bases). CDR3 length: 15 amino acids. V was clipped by 5 bases and J by 0 bases, with 10 bases between them. Germline CDR1 is SNHLY and CDR2 is FYNNEI. The CDR3 DNA is TGTGCCAGCAGTCCTGTACTAGCGAACACCGGGGAGCTGTTTTTT. It translates to CASSPVLANTGELFF.

The chain uses TRBV4-2 and TRBJ2-5; D is uncertain. The length of the CDR3 is 15 residues. Germline V CDR1 and CDR2: LGHNA, YNFKEQ. V was pared by 1 base and J by 2 bases, with 11 bases between. CDR3 sequence (DNA): TGTGCCAGCAGCCAAGCGTCTAATAAACAAGAGACCCAGTACTTC. Protein: CASSQASNKQETQYF.

The genes are TRBV27 and TRBJ1-5; 8 nucleotides align to TRBD1. V dropped 5 bases and J dropped 6; count of bases not matched to a gene: 9. This CDR3 is 15 amino acids long. In germline, CDR1 is MNHEY, CDR2 SMNVEV (reference sequence). Here the CDR3 reads CASSANQGARQPQHF. The CDR3 DNA is TGTGCCAGCAGTGCCAACCAGGGGGCACGTCAGCCCCAGCATTTT.

V usage is TRBV30 and J usage is TRBJ1-5; D not certain. Looked up from germline, CDR1 is GTSNPN and CDR2 is SVGIG (reference sequence). CDR3 length equals 15 residues. The germline V and J ends were trimmed by 3 bases and 1 base, with 13 bases remaining between them. The CDR3 protein is CAWSLGSHSNQPQHF. In DNA, the CDR3 is TGTGCCTGGAGCTTAGGGAGCCACAGCAATCAGCCCCAGCATTTT.

The chain links TRBV18 to TRBJ1-4, with no clear D. V was pared by 6 bases and J by 10 bases, with 15 bases between. The CDR3 sequence is 13 residues long. Germline lookup yields CDR1 KGHSH and CDR2 LQKENI. The CDR3 loop is CASSPELRRKLFF. CDR3 in DNA: TGTGCCAGCTCCCCGGAACTAAGGAGAAAACTGTTTTTT.

DNA for the CDR3: TGTGCCATCCGGGACAGGGGTGAAAAACTGTTTTTT. As protein: CAIRDRGEKLFF. This chain uses TRBV30 with TRBJ1-4, with 10 positions matching TRBD1. Germline assignment: CDR1 GTSNPN and CDR2 SVGIG (reference sequence). This CDR3 region has 12 residues. V lost 8 bases and J lost 7; bases outside the gene matches: 4.

The rearrangement uses TRBV28 and TRBJ1-6, with a weak D call TRBD1 (5 bases). CDR1 and CDR2 from the germline V gene are MDHEN and SYDVKM. V dropped 4 bases and J dropped 8 bases, with 18 bases sitting between them. The CDR3 contains 16 residues. This chain's CDR3 is CASSYPQTGGDSPLHF. CDR3 DNA sequence: TGTGCCAGCAGTTACCCCCAGACGGGAGGGGATTCACCCCTCCACTTT.

The chain links TRBV28 to TRBJ1-2, with 8 positions matching TRBD1. CDR3 length: 11 amino acids. The germline V gene encodes CDR1 MDHEN and CDR2 SYDVKM. V shed 6 bases and J 8 bases; nucleotides not matched to a gene: 2. The CDR3 region is CASSRGQGYTF. The CDR3 region has the DNA TGTGCCAGCAGCAGGGGGCAGGGCTACACCTTC.